This T cell receptor (beta chain) was profiled in a study of blood T cell repertoires in COVID-19. Background on the study: T cells, B-cell-depleted T cells, or PBMCs provided the cDNA or gDNA that served as material.

Some clones are missing from TCRdb's copy, which holds only in-frame ones; the method was immunoSEQ multiplex PCR. This sample yields about 230,000 clones, of which around 84% are seen a single time; less than 20% belongs to the top ten. What was sequenced was peripheral blood. This receptor was taken from a woman aged 80 or over with active or convalescent COVID-19.

The CDR3 loop is CASSLMTRAYEQYF. The CDR3 bases are TGTGCCAGCAGCCTCATGACTAGAGCCTACGAGCAGTACTTC. This chain joins TRBV7-8 and TRBJ2-7; D perhaps matches TRBD2 (6 bases). Germline-derived CDR1 and CDR2 are SGHVS and FQNEAQ. V lost 5 bases and J 2 bases, leaving 13 bases between the germline ends. The CDR3 runs to 14 residues.